The clone carrying this T cell receptor beta chain turned up a few times. Source study methods: From reference gene primer amplification, estimates of nucleated cell counts were derived. Using immunoSEQ multiplex PCR, the repertoire was profiled, and TCRdb retains in-frame clones only, with some absent. V and J calls and clone size are as listed in that table; D and trimming were resolved from the DNA. The profile covers a few hundred thousand clones, with about 88% appearing a single time and 0.98% taken by the ten largest. These data originate in a study of blood T cell repertoires in COVID-19. Study-level background: T cells, B-cell-depleted T cells, or PBMCs provided the cDNA or gDNA that served as material.

This CDR3 is built from 15 residues. The V and J ends lost 3 bases and 12 bases, in that order; junction bases with no gene match: 13. Germline CDR1 is SGHAT and CDR2 is FQDESV (reference sequence). This receptor was taken from a middle-aged man with acute or convalescent COVID-19. Source material: peripheral blood. V and J are TRBV11-1 and TRBJ1-3, with 8 bases identical to TRBD1. CDR3 DNA: TGTGCCAGCAGCTTCACCCATGGACAGGGACGGCTCATATATTTT. It codes for CASSFTHGQGRLIYF.